This T cell receptor beta chain was profiled in a study of neoadjuvant nivolumab and ipilimumab in lung cancer. Whole-study context: The combination arm added day-1 ipilimumab 1 mg/kg to nivolumab 3 mg/kg on days 1, 15, 29.

The V gene lost 0 bases and the J gene lost 9 bases, with 9 bases spanning the gap. The germline V gene has CDR1 SGHTA and CDR2 FQGTGA. This CDR3 has 13 residues. The method was immunoSEQ multiplex PCR; TCRdb's version includes in-frame clones alone and lacks a portion of them. The sample shows 15,000 to 20,000 clones, approximately 87% of them seen only once. Study-wide results and limits: Resected tumors had greater TCR richness and clonality than uninvolved lung. A small number of samples were TCR sequenced.

As concerns this clone: Its antigen is unknown.

J is TRBJ2-1 and V is TRBV7-3, with D possibly TRBD1 on 6 matching bases. Sequences were derived from peripheral blood, sampled before neoadjuvant nivolumab, alone or with ipilimumab. This TCR came from an adult with non-small cell lung cancer. CDR3 loop: CASSLTDSTEQFF. In DNA, the CDR3 is TGTGCCAGCAGCTTAACGGACAGCACTGAGCAGTTCTTC.